These T cell receptor beta chains were read from a single sample in a study of tumor-infiltrating lymphocytes in primary liver carcinoma. TCRdb re-called the multiplex PCR reads with MiXCR, one entry per CDR3 protein. The sample consists of around 50,000 distinct CDR3 sequences, about 73% of them appearing once. The sequencing sample was made of liver tumor tissue from sampling region 3. These TCRs come from a man aged 40-55 years with primary liver carcinoma and hepatitis B virus infection. The CDR3 runs from the conserved cysteine through the conserved F or W. A D gene is named only where the DNA matches it firmly. A clone size is listed for some rows: how often the clone was seen (once, few, many), or a class if it is expanded.

TRBJ2-2	TRBV11-2	.	TRBD2	CASSLVAGGPGAGELFF	TGTGCCAGTAGCTTAGTAGCGGGAGGGCCTGGCGCCGGGGAGCTGTTTTTT
TRBJ2-1	TRBV6-5	.	.	CASSYTGNNGQFF	TGTGCCAGCAGTTACACTGGCAATAATGGGCAGTTCTTC
TRBJ1-2	TRBV28	.	.	CASTGQIYGYTF	TGTGCCAGCACTGGACAAATCTATGGTTACACCTTC
TRBJ2-7	TRBV7-9	.	.	CASSFTGGASYGYYF	TGTGCTAGCAGCTTTACAGGGGGGGCCAGCTACGGGTACTACTTC
TRBJ1-1	TRBV5-6	.	.	CPSRRSPDSNTAAFF	TGTCCCAGCAGGAGGAGTCCAGACTCGAACACTGCAGCTTTCTTT
TRBJ1-1	TRBV30	many	.	CAWSEKGDTEAFF	TGTGCCTGGAGTGAGAAGGGTGACACTGAAGCTTTCTTT
TRBJ1-5	TRBV6-5	.	.	CANSSDLGNQPQHF	TGTGCCAACAGTTCTGACCTGGGCAATCAGCCCCAGCATTTT
TRBJ2-1	TRBV29-1	.	.	CSVEGPRRLTLEQFF	TGCAGCGTTGAAGGTCCCAGGCGTTTGACCTTGGAGCAGTTCTTC
TRBJ2-7	TRBV6-1	many	TRBD2	CASSEPAVGGYEQYF	TGTGCCAGCAGTGAACCTGCGGTGGGGGGGTACGAGCAGTACTTC
TRBJ2-5	TRBV1	few	.	CTSSPPQGAHETQYF	TGCACCAGCAGCCCCCCGCAGGGGGCTCATGAGACTCAGTACTTC
TRBJ2-7	TRBV6-5	.	TRBD2	CASSSRGLAVSYDQYF	TGTGCCAGCAGCAGTCGCGGACTAGCGGTCTCCTACGATCAGTACTTC
TRBJ2-1	TRBV10-3	.	TRBD1	CAISEKGQGDEQFF	TGTGCCATCAGTGAAAAGGGACAGGGTGATGAGCAGTTCTTC
TRBJ1-2	TRBV28	.	.	CAILLHSGGYTF	TGTGCCATCCTCCTACATTCAGGTGGCTACACCTTC
TRBJ2-3	TRBV4-1	once	.	CASSPEAEINTDTQYF	TGCGCCAGCAGCCCAGAGGCGGAGATAAACACAGATACGCAGTATTTT
TRBJ2-7	TRBV11-2	.	TRBD2	CASTDRGRTSGRFYEQYF	TGTGCCAGCACCGACAGGGGGCGGACTAGCGGGAGGTTCTACGAGCAGTACTTC
TRBJ1-2	TRBV10-3	.	.	CAISKRAPSYGYTF	TGTGCCATCAGTAAGCGAGCACCCAGCTATGGCTACACCTTC
TRBJ2-2	TRBV11-2	.	.	CASSLRPVNTGELLF	TGTGCCAGCAGCTTACGGCCGGTGAATACCGGGGAGCTGCTTTTT
TRBJ2-1	TRBV12-3/TRBV12-4	.	.	CASDGDYNEQFF	TGTGCGAGCGATGGAGACTACAATGAGCAGTTCTTC
TRBJ2-2	TRBV4-2	.	.	CASNQDEDEQSARELLF	TGTGCCAGCAACCAAGACGAGGACGAGCAGTCAGCCCGGGAGCTGCTTTTT
TRBJ1-2	TRBV12-3/TRBV12-4	.	.	CAISLAWGNGYTF	TGTGCCATTAGTTTAGCATGGGGGAACGGCTACACCTTC